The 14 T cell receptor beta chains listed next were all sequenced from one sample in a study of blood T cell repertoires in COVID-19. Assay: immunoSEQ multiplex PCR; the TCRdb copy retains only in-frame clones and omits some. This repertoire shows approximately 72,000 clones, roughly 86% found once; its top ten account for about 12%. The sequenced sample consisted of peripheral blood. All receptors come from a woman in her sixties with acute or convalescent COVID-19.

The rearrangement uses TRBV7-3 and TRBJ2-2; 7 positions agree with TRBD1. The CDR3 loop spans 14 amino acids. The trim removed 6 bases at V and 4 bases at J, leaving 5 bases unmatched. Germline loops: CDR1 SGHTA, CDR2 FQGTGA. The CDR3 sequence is CASSLQGSTGELFF. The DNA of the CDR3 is TGTGCCAGCAGTTTACAGGGGAGCACCGGGGAGCTGTTTTTT.

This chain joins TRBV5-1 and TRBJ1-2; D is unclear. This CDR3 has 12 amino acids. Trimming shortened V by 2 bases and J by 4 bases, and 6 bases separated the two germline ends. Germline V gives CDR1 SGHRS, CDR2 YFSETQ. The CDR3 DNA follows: TGCGCCAGCAGCTTCACTGGCTATGGCTACACCTTC. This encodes CASSFTGYGYTF.

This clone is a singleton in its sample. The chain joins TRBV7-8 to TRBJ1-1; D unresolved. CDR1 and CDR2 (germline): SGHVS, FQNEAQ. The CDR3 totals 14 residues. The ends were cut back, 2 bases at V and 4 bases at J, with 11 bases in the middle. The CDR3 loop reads CASSLNERATEAFF. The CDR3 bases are TGTGCCAGCAGCTTAAATGAGCGCGCCACTGAAGCTTTCTTT.

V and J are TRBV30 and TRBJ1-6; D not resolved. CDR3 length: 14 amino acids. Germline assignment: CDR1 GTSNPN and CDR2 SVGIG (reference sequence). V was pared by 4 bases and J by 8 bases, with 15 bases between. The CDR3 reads CAWNSGQLDSPLHF. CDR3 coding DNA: TGTGCCTGGAACAGCGGTCAGCTGGATTCACCCCTCCACTTT.

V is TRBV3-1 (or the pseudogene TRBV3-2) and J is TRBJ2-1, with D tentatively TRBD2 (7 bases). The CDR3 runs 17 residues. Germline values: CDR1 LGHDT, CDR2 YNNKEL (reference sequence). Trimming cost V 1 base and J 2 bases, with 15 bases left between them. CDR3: CASSQVPGGHPYNEQFF. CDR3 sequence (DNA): TGTGCCAGCAGCCAAGTTCCGGGGGGCCATCCCTACAATGAGCAGTTCTTC.

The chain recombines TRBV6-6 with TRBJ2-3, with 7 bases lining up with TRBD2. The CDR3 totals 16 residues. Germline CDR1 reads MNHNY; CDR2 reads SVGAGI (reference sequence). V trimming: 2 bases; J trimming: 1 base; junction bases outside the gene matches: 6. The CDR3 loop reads CASSYPPGLRTDTQYF. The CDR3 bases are TGTGCCAGCAGTTACCCTCCGGGACTACGCACAGATACGCAGTATTTT.

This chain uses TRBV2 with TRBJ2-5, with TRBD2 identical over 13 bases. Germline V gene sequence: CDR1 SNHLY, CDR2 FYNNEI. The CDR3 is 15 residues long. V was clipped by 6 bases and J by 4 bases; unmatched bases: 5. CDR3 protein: CASSPRLAGGETQYF. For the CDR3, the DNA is TGTGCCAGCAGCCCCAGACTAGCGGGGGGAGAGACCCAGTACTTC.

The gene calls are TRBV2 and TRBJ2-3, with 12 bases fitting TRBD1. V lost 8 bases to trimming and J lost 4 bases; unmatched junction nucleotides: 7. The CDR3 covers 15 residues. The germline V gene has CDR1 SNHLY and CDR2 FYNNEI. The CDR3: CASGPGQGAADTQYF. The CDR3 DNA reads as TGTGCCAGCGGACCGGGACAGGGGGCGGCAGATACGCAGTATTTT.

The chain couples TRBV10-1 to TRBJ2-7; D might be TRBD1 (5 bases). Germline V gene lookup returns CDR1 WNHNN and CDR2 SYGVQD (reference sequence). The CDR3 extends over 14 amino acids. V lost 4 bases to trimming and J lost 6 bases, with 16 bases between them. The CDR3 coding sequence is TGCGCCAGCAGTGGGGCAGGGCTCTTCGTCGAGCAGTACTTC. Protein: CASSGAGLFVEQYF.

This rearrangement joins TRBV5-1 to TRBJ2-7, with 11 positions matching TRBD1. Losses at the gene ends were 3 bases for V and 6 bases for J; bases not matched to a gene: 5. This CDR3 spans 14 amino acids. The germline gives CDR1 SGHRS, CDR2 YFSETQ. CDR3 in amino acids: CASSYRDRGSEQYF. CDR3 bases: TGCGCCAGCAGCTACCGGGACAGGGGGAGCGAGCAGTACTTC.

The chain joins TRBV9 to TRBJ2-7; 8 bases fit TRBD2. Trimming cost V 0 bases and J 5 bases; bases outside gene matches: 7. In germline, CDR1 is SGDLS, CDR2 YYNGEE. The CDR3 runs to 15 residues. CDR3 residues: CASSVGAGGDHEQYF. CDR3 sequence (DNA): TGTGCCAGCAGCGTAGGGGCGGGGGGAGACCACGAGCAGTACTTC.

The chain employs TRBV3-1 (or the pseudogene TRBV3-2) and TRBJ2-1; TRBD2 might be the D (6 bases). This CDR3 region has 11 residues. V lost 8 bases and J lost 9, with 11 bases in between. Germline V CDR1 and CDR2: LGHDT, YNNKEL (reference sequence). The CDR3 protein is CASQKGGEQFF. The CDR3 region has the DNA TGTGCCAGCCAAAAGGGAGGTGAGCAGTTCTTC.

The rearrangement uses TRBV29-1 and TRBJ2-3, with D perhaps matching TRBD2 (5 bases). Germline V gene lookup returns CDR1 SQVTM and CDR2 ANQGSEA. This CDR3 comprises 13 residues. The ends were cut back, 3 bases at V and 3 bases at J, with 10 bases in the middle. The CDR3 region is CSVETLGTDTQYF. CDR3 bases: TGCAGCGTTGAGACACTAGGGACAGATACGCAGTATTTT.

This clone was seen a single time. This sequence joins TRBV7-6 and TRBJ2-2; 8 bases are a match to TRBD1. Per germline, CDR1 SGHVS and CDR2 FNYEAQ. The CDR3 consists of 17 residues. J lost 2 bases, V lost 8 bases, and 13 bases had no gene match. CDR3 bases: TGTGCCAGCCTCACTTTCAGGGGGCTTGGTAACACCGGGGAGCTGTTTTTT. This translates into CASLTFRGLGNTGELFF.